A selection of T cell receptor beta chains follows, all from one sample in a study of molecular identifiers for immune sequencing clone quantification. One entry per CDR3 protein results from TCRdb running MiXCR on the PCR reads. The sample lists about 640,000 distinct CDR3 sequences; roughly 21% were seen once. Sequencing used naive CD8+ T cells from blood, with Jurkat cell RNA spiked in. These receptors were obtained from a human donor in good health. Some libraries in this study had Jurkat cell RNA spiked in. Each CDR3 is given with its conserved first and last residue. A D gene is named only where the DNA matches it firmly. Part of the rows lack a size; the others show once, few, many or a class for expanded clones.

cdr3_aa: CATSDPRDRANTGELFF
cdr3_nt: TGTGCCACCAGTGATCCTAGGGACAGAGCGAACACCGGGGAGCTGTTTTTT
clone_size: -
d_call: TRBD1
j_call: TRBJ2-2
cdr3_length: 17
v_call: TRBV24-1

cdr3_aa: CASSVGASGSTDTQYF
cdr3_nt: TGTGCCAGCAGCGTAGGGGCTAGCGGGAGCACAGATACGCAGTATTTT
clone_size: -
d_call: TRBD2
j_call: TRBJ2-3
cdr3_length: 16
v_call: TRBV9

cdr3_aa: CNARDLVGQNTGELFF
cdr3_nt: TGCAATGCCAGAGATCTGGTGGGGCAGAACACCGGGGAGCTGTTTTTT
clone_size: once
d_call: -
j_call: TRBJ2-2
cdr3_length: 16
v_call: TRBV20-1

cdr3_aa: CASSALGGTDTQYF
cdr3_nt: TGTGCCAGCAGTGCCCTAGGGGGTACAGATACGCAGTATTTT
clone_size: many
d_call: -
j_call: TRBJ2-3
cdr3_length: 14
v_call: TRBV12-3/TRBV12-4

cdr3_aa: CASTLRPDVFQAENVDTQYF
cdr3_nt: TGTGCCAGTACCCTCAGGCCCGACGTCTTTCAGGCCGAGAACGTAGATACGCAGTATTTT
clone_size: many
d_call: -
j_call: TRBJ2-3
cdr3_length: 20
v_call: TRBV19

cdr3_aa: CASRKTGSSGELFF
cdr3_nt: TGTGCCAGCAGAAAGACCGGGTCTTCCGGGGAGCTGTTTTTT
clone_size: many
d_call: -
j_call: TRBJ2-2
cdr3_length: 14
v_call: TRBV27

cdr3_aa: CASSPSASLYHEQYF
cdr3_nt: TGTGCCAGCAGTCCCTCAGCTAGCTTATATCACGAGCAGTACTTC
clone_size: -
d_call: -
j_call: TRBJ2-7
cdr3_length: 15
v_call: TRBV27

cdr3_aa: CASSFTTGAVPKRDYGYTF
cdr3_nt: TGTGCCAGCAGCTTTACGACAGGGGCCGTGCCAAAAAGAGACTATGGCTACACCTTC
clone_size: -
d_call: TRBD1
j_call: TRBJ1-2
cdr3_length: 19
v_call: TRBV7-6

cdr3_aa: CASFDGYGYTF
cdr3_nt: TGTGCCAGCTTCGACGGCTATGGCTACACCTTC
clone_size: few
d_call: -
j_call: TRBJ1-2
cdr3_length: 11
v_call: TRBV25-1

cdr3_aa: CASSFRGRNQPQHF
cdr3_nt: TGTGCCAGCAGTTTTAGGGGGCGTAATCAGCCCCAGCATTTT
clone_size: many
d_call: TRBD1
j_call: TRBJ1-5
cdr3_length: 14
v_call: TRBV28

cdr3_aa: CASSLELTASYEQYF
cdr3_nt: TGCGCCAGCAGCTTGGAGCTGACGGCCTCCTACGAGCAGTACTTC
clone_size: many
d_call: -
j_call: TRBJ2-7
cdr3_length: 15
v_call: TRBV5-1

cdr3_aa: CSVVTSGITDTQYF
cdr3_nt: TGCAGCGTGGTCACTAGCGGGATCACAGATACGCAGTATTTT
clone_size: many
d_call: TRBD2
j_call: TRBJ2-3
cdr3_length: 14
v_call: TRBV29-1

cdr3_aa: CASSGRGGDEQYF
cdr3_nt: TGTGCCAGTAGTGGACGAGGGGGGGACGAGCAGTACTTC
clone_size: -
d_call: -
j_call: TRBJ2-7
cdr3_length: 13
v_call: TRBV19

cdr3_aa: CASSQTLHTDTQYF
cdr3_nt: TGCGCCAGCAGCCAGACCTTACACACAGATACGCAGTATTTT
clone_size: many
d_call: -
j_call: TRBJ2-3
cdr3_length: 14
v_call: TRBV4-3

cdr3_aa: CASSQDGGVNYGYTF
cdr3_nt: TGCGCCAGCAGCCAAGACGGGGGCGTAAACTATGGCTACACCTTC
clone_size: -
d_call: -
j_call: TRBJ1-2
cdr3_length: 15
v_call: TRBV4-3

cdr3_aa: CASGILSGANVLTF
cdr3_nt: TGTGCCAGCGGCATACTATCTGGGGCCAACGTCCTGACTTTC
clone_size: -
d_call: -
j_call: TRBJ2-6
cdr3_length: 14
v_call: TRBV7-6

cdr3_aa: CASSSGTSGGLTGAGELFF
cdr3_nt: TGTGCCAGCAGCTCCGGGACTAGCGGGGGGCTCACCGGGGCCGGGGAGCTGTTTTTT
clone_size: few
d_call: TRBD2
j_call: TRBJ2-2
cdr3_length: 19
v_call: TRBV13

cdr3_aa: CASSILGGDNEQFF
cdr3_nt: TGTGCCAGTAGTATCTTGGGAGGTGACAATGAGCAGTTCTTC
clone_size: many
d_call: -
j_call: TRBJ2-1
cdr3_length: 14
v_call: TRBV19

cdr3_aa: CSGGFNEQFF
cdr3_nt: TGCAGTGGGGGTTTTAATGAGCAGTTCTTC
clone_size: -
d_call: -
j_call: TRBJ2-1
cdr3_length: 10
v_call: TRBV20-1

cdr3_aa: CASSSRTDRSTEAFF
cdr3_nt: TGTGCCAGCAGCTCGAGGACAGATAGGAGCACTGAAGCTTTCTTT
clone_size: -
d_call: -
j_call: TRBJ1-1
cdr3_length: 15
v_call: TRBV13

cdr3_aa: CASSALRLGEQYF
cdr3_nt: TGTGCCAGTAGTGCCCTGAGGCTGGGAGAGCAGTACTTC
clone_size: few
d_call: -
j_call: TRBJ2-7
cdr3_length: 13
v_call: TRBV19

cdr3_aa: CASSLELAGARGRQFF
cdr3_nt: TGTGCCAGCAGCTTAGAGCTAGCGGGGGCTCGAGGGCGACAGTTCTTC
clone_size: few
d_call: TRBD2
j_call: TRBJ2-1
cdr3_length: 16
v_call: TRBV13

cdr3_aa: CATTAGTGKAYEQYF
cdr3_nt: TGTGCCACGACCGCCGGGACAGGCAAAGCCTACGAGCAGTACTTC
clone_size: -
d_call: TRBD1
j_call: TRBJ2-7
cdr3_length: 15
v_call: TRBV10-3

cdr3_aa: CASSVGGGHGYTF
cdr3_nt: TGTGCCAGCAGCGTAGGGGGGGGGCATGGCTACACCTTC
clone_size: -
d_call: -
j_call: TRBJ1-2
cdr3_length: 13
v_call: TRBV9

cdr3_aa: CSARTGDTYYGYTF
cdr3_nt: TGCAGTGCTAGAACTGGGGACACCTACTATGGCTACACCTTC
clone_size: -
d_call: -
j_call: TRBJ1-2
cdr3_length: 14
v_call: TRBV20-1

cdr3_aa: CASSSRLAGEQETQYF
cdr3_nt: TGTGCCAGCAGTTCCCGACTAGCGGGGGAGCAAGAGACCCAGTACTTC
clone_size: many
d_call: TRBD2
j_call: TRBJ2-5
cdr3_length: 16
v_call: TRBV27

cdr3_aa: CASSPNIAGADEAFF
cdr3_nt: TGTGCCAGCAGCCCAAACATAGCGGGGGCGGATGAAGCTTTCTTT
clone_size: many
d_call: -
j_call: TRBJ1-1
cdr3_length: 15
v_call: TRBV7-9

cdr3_aa: CASSLIGRGASGDLDTQYF
cdr3_nt: TGTGCCAGCAGCTTAATAGGCCGCGGGGCTAGCGGGGATTTGGATACGCAGTATTTT
clone_size: few
d_call: TRBD2
j_call: TRBJ2-3
cdr3_length: 19
v_call: TRBV13

cdr3_aa: CASSWTGQGANEQFF
cdr3_nt: TGCGCCAGCAGCTGGACGGGACAGGGGGCTAATGAGCAGTTCTTC
clone_size: many
d_call: TRBD1
j_call: TRBJ2-1
cdr3_length: 15
v_call: TRBV5-1

cdr3_aa: CASTANTGYEQYF
cdr3_nt: TGTGCCAGCACCGCCAATACAGGCTACGAGCAGTACTTC
clone_size: -
d_call: -
j_call: TRBJ2-7
cdr3_length: 13
v_call: TRBV28

cdr3_aa: CSVEDRALTSGGAGSYNEQFF
cdr3_nt: TGCAGCGTTGAAGATCGGGCTCTTACTAGCGGGGGGGCCGGGTCGTACAATGAGCAGTTCTTC
clone_size: many
d_call: TRBD2
j_call: TRBJ2-1
cdr3_length: 21
v_call: TRBV29-1

cdr3_aa: CAGSVAGGTDTQYF
cdr3_nt: TGTGCCGGCAGCGTAGCCGGGGGGACCGATACGCAGTATTTT
clone_size: -
d_call: TRBD2
j_call: TRBJ2-3
cdr3_length: 14
v_call: TRBV9

cdr3_aa: CASSLDRVEPFF
cdr3_nt: TGTGCCAGCAGCCTTGACAGGGTCGAGCCGTTTTTT
clone_size: -
d_call: TRBD1
j_call: TRBJ2-2
cdr3_length: 12
v_call: TRBV13

cdr3_aa: CASSLVAVSQETQYF
cdr3_nt: TGCGCCAGCAGCCTGGTGGCGGTCAGCCAAGAGACCCAGTACTTC
clone_size: many
d_call: -
j_call: TRBJ2-5
cdr3_length: 15
v_call: TRBV5-1

cdr3_aa: CASSLFRDPPGYEQFF
cdr3_nt: TGTGCCAGCAGTTTATTCCGGGACCCGCCGGGATATGAGCAGTTCTTC
clone_size: -
d_call: -
j_call: TRBJ2-1
cdr3_length: 16
v_call: TRBV27

cdr3_aa: CASTEDGGDEQYF
cdr3_nt: TGTGCCAGCACCGAGGACGGAGGGGACGAGCAGTACTTC
clone_size: many
d_call: -
j_call: TRBJ2-7
cdr3_length: 13
v_call: TRBV2

cdr3_aa: CAISDPLAGGSYEQYF
cdr3_nt: TGTGCCATCAGTGACCCTTTAGCGGGGGGCTCCTACGAGCAGTACTTC
clone_size: many
d_call: TRBD2
j_call: TRBJ2-7
cdr3_length: 16
v_call: TRBV10-3

cdr3_aa: CASSILGGHTEAFF
cdr3_nt: TGTGCCAGTAGCATACTAGGGGGTCACACTGAAGCTTTCTTT
clone_size: many
d_call: -
j_call: TRBJ1-1
cdr3_length: 14
v_call: TRBV19

cdr3_aa: CASSLPGQNNEQFF
cdr3_nt: TGTGCCAGCAGTTTACCCGGCCAGAACAATGAGCAGTTCTTC
clone_size: many
d_call: -
j_call: TRBJ2-1
cdr3_length: 14
v_call: TRBV27

cdr3_aa: CAISESNSEAFF
cdr3_nt: TGTGCCATCAGTGAGTCGAACAGTGAAGCTTTCTTT
clone_size: many
d_call: -
j_call: TRBJ1-1
cdr3_length: 12
v_call: TRBV10-3

cdr3_aa: CASSHDLNTEAFF
cdr3_nt: TGTGCCAGCAGCCACGACTTGAACACTGAAGCTTTCTTT
clone_size: many
d_call: -
j_call: TRBJ1-1
cdr3_length: 13
v_call: TRBV7-9

cdr3_aa: CASSQDSASGFSQFF
cdr3_nt: TGCGCCAGCAGCCAAGATAGTGCTAGCGGGTTCTCGCAGTTCTTC
clone_size: -
d_call: TRBD2
j_call: TRBJ2-1
cdr3_length: 15
v_call: TRBV4-3

cdr3_aa: CASSRYTGGPSDTQYF
cdr3_nt: TGTGCCAGCAGCCGATACACAGGGGGCCCATCAGATACGCAGTATTTT
clone_size: many
d_call: TRBD1
j_call: TRBJ2-3
cdr3_length: 16
v_call: TRBV7-9

cdr3_aa: CASSWTTGIYEQYF
cdr3_nt: TGCGCCAGCAGCTGGACCACAGGGATCTACGAGCAGTACTTC
clone_size: many
d_call: -
j_call: TRBJ2-7
cdr3_length: 14
v_call: TRBV5-1

cdr3_aa: CASTGSHSYNEQFF
cdr3_nt: TGTGCCAGCACAGGGTCACACTCCTACAATGAGCAGTTCTTC
clone_size: many
d_call: -
j_call: TRBJ2-1
cdr3_length: 14
v_call: TRBV9